This TCR beta chain is drawn from a study of control samples from healthy donors and cancer patients. V shed 4 bases and J shed 2 bases, with 15 bases lying between them. Germline V gene lookup returns CDR1 SGHRS and CDR2 YFSETQ. The CDR3 loop spans 16 amino acids. Generated by immunoSEQ multiplex PCR, the TCRdb table keeps only in-frame clones and is missing some. The sample has approximately 150,000 clones, nearly 96% seen once. This chain joins TRBV5-1 and TRBJ2-2; D might be TRBD2 (6 bases). The sequenced material came from blood. The TCR originated in a woman aged 25 to 39 in good health. CDR3 DNA sequence: TGCGCCAGCAGCGGATCCGGGACTCCCAACACCGGGGAGCTGTTTTTT. Protein: CASSGSGTPNTGELFF.